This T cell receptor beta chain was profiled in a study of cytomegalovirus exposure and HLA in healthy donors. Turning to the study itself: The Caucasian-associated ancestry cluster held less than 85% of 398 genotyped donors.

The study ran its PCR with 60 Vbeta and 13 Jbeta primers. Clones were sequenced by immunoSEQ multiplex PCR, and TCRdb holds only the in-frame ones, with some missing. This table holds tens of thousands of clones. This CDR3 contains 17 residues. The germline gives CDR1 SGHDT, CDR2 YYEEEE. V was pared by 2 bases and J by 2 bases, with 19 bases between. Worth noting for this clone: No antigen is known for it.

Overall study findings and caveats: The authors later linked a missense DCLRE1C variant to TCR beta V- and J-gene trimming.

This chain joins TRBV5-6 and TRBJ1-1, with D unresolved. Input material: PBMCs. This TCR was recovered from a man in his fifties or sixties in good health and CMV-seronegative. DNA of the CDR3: TGTGCCAGCAGCTTCTACCGTTCCGGCTCACTAAACACTGAAGCTTTCTTT. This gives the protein CASSFYRSGSLNTEAFF. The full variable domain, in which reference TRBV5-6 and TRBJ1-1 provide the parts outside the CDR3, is DAGVTQSPTHLIKTRGQQVTLRCSPKSGHDTVSWYQQALGQGPQFIFQYYEEEERQRGNFPDRFSGHQFPNYSSELNVNALLLGDSALYLCASSFYRSGSLNTEAFFGQGTRLTVV.